This T cell receptor beta chain was captured by sequencing in a study of T cell changes during pregnancy in multiple sclerosis. The V end lost 9 bases, the J end lost 5 bases, and 13 bases lay between the germline ends. Germline CDR1 is SNHLY and CDR2 is FYNNEI. The CDR3 loop spans 12 amino acids. The repertoire was sequenced with immunoSEQ multiplex PCR; TCRdb's copy has only in-frame clones and lacks some. The sample consists of roughly 73,000 clones, around nine tenths of them appearing once. This material consisted of peripheral blood, taken in the second trimester of pregnancy. The sequence was collected from a female donor in good health, enrolled as a control in a pregnancy study. The V and J genes are TRBV2 and TRBJ2-5; tentative D call: TRBD2 (5 bases). The chain's CDR3 is CASSTGWETQYF. CDR3 nucleotide sequence: TGTGCCAGTTCTACGGGGTGGGAGACCCAGTACTTC.